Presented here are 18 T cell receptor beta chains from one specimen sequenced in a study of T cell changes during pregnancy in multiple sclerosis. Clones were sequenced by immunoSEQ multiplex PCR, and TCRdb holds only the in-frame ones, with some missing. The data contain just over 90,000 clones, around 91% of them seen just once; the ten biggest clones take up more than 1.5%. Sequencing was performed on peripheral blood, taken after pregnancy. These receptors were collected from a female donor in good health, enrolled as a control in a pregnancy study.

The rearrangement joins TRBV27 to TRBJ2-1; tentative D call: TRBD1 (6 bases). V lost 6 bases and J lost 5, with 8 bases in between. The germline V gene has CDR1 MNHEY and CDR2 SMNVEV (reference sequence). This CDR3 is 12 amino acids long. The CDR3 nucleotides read TGTGCCAGCAGCCACAGGGACAATGAGCAGTTCTTC. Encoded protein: CASSHRDNEQFF.

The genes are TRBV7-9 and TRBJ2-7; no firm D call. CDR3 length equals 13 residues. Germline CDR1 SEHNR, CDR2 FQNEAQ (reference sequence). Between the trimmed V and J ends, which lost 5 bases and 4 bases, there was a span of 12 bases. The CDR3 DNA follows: TGTGCCAGCAGCCGCCCGCCAGGTTACGAGCAGTACTTC. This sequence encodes CASSRPPGYEQYF.

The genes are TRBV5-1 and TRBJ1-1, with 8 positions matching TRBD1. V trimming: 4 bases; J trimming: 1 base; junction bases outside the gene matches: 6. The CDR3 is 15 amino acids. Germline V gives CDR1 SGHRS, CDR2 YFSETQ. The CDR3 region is CASSPTGQENTEAFF. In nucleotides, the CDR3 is TGCGCCAGCAGCCCGACGGGACAGGAGAACACTGAAGCTTTCTTT.

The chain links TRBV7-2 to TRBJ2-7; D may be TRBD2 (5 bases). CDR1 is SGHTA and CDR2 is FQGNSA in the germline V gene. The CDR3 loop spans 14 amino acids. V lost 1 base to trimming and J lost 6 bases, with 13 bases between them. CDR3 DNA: TGTGCCAGCAGCTTAGTAGGACGCAGCGGCGAGCAGTACTTC. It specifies CASSLVGRSGEQYF.

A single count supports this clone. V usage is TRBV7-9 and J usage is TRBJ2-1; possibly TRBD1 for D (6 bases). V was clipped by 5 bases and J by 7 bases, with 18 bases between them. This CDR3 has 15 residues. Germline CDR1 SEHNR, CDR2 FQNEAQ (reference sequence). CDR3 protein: CASSPSGRRGNEQFF. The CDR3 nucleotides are TGTGCCAGCAGCCCCTCGGGTCGAAGGGGGAATGAGCAGTTCTTC. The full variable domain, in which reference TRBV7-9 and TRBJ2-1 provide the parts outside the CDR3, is DTGVSQNPRHKITKRGQNVTFRCDPISEHNRLYWYRQTLGQGPEFLTYFQNEAQLEKSRLLSDRFSAERPKGSFSTLEIQRTEQGDSAMYLCASSPSGRRGNEQFFGPGTRLTVL.

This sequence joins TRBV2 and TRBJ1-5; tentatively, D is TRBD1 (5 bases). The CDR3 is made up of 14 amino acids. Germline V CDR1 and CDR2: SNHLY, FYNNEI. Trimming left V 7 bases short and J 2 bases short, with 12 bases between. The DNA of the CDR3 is TGTGCCAGCACCCAACGGGGGGGCAATCAGCCCCAGCATTTT. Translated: CASTQRGGNQPQHF.

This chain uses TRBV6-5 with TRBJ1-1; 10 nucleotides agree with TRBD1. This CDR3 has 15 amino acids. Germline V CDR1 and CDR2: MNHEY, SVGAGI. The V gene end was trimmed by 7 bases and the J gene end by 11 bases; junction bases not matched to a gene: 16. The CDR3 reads CASNSLDRGLGGAFF. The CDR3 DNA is TGTGCCAGCAACAGCCTTGACAGGGGGCTGGGAGGGGCTTTCTTT.

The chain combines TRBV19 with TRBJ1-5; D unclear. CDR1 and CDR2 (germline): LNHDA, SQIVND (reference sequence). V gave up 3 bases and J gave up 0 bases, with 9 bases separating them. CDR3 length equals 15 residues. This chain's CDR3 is CASSIGLISNQPQHF. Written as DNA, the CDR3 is TGTGCCAGTAGTATTGGCCTTATTAGCAATCAGCCCCAGCATTTT.

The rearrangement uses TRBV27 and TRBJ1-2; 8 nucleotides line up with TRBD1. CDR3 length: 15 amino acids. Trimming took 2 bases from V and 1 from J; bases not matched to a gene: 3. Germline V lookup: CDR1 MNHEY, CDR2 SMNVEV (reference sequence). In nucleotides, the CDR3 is TGTGCCAGCAGTTTACAGGGGGCACGTAACTATGGCTACACCTTC. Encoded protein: CASSLQGARNYGYTF.

The CDR3 DNA sequence: TGTGCCATCAGTGAGTCGTGGCAGGGCATCTATGGCTACACCTTC. Its translation: CAISESWQGIYGYTF. V usage is TRBV10-3 and J usage is TRBJ1-2, with a tentative D call TRBD1 (5 bases). The germline V and J ends were trimmed by 0 bases and 4 bases, with 12 bases remaining between them. Germline V gene sequence: CDR1 ENHRY, CDR2 SYGVKD. This CDR3 spans 15 amino acids.

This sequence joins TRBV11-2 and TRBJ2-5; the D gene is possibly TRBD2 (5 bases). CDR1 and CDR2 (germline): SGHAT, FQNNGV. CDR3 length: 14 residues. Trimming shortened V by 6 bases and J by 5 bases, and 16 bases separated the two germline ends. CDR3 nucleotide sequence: TGTGCCAGCAGTATCACGGGGATGGTTGAGACCCAGTACTTC. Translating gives CASSITGMVETQYF.

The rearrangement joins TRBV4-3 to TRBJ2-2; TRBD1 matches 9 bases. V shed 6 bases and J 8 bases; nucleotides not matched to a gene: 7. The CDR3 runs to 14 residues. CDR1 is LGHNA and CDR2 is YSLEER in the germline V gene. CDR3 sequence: CASRPGQGMGELFF. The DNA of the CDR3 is TGCGCCAGCAGACCTGGACAGGGGATGGGGGAGCTGTTTTTT.

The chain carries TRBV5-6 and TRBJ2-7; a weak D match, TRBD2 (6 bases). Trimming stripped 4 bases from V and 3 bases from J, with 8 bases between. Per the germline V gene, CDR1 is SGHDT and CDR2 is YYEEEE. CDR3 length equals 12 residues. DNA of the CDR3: TGTGCCAGCAGCCGCGGGGACTACGAGCAGTACTTC. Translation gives CASSRGDYEQYF.

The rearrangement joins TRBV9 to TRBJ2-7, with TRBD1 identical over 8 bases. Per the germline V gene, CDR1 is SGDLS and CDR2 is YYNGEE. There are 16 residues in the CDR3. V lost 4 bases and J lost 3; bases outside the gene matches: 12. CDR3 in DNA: TGTGCCAGCAGCCCAGGTCCCGGGACAGGAAACTACGAGCAGTACTTC. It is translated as CASSPGPGTGNYEQYF.

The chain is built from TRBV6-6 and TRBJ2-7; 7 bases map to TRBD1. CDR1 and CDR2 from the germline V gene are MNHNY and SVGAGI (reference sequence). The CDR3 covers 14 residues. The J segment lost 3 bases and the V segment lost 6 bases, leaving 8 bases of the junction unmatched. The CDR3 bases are TGTGCCAGCAGATCCCCGGGACAGCACTACGAGCAGTACTTC. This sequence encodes CASRSPGQHYEQYF.

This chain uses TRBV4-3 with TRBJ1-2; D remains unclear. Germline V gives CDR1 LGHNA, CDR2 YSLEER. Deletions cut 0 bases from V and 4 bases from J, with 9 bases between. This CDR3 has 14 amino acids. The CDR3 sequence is CASSQDQATYGYTF. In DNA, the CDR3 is TGCGCCAGCAGCCAAGATCAGGCTACCTATGGCTACACCTTC.

The CDR3 nucleotides read TGCGCCAGCAGTAGAGGGGGCGAAATCACTGAAGCTTTCTTT. Amino acid sequence: CASSRGGEITEAFF. The chain couples TRBV5-1 to TRBJ1-1; 7 bases map to TRBD1. The CDR3 runs to 14 residues. The germline V gene has CDR1 SGHRS and CDR2 YFSETQ. The junction had 8 bases not matched to a gene; V was cut back by 5 bases and J by 4 bases. Together with reference TRBV5-1 and TRBJ1-1, the CDR3 gives the full variable domain: KAGVTQTPRYLIKTRGQQVTLSCSPISGHRSVSWYQQTPGQGLQFLFEYFSETQRNKGNFPGRFSGRQFSNSRSEMNVSTLELGDSALYLCASSRGGEITEAFFGQGTRLTVV.

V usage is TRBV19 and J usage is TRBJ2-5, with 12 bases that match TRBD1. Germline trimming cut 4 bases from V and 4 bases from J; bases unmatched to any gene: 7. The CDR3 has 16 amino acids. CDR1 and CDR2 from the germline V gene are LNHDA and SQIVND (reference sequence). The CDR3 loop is CASSSPGTGGLETQYF. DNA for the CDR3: TGTGCCAGTAGTAGCCCCGGGACAGGGGGCTTAGAGACCCAGTACTTC.